The 2 T cell receptor beta chains in this list originate from one sample, sequenced in a study of cytomegalovirus exposure and HLA in healthy donors. The study ran its PCR with 60 Vbeta and 13 Jbeta primers. Only in-frame clones appear in the TCRdb table, and some are missing; sequencing was by immunoSEQ multiplex PCR. The sample lists around 150,000 clones; 78% were seen once. Material for sequencing was PBMCs. The receptors were gathered from a woman between 40 and 55 years old in good health and CMV-seronegative.

The rearrangement joins TRBV6-1 to TRBJ1-6; D remains unclear. The V gene's germline CDR1 is MNHNS and CDR2 SASEGT. The CDR3 runs 12 residues. Trimming removed 8 bases at V and 8 bases at J, with 10 bases between. The CDR3 spells CASARLDSPLHF. CDR3 coding DNA: TGTGCCAGCGCTAGACTAGATTCACCCCTCCACTTT.

Details on this clone: Other DNA variants within this sample encode the same CDR3. The V and J genes are TRBV18 and TRBJ1-3, with 7 bases matching TRBD1. The trim removed 4 bases at V and 0 bases at J, leaving 0 bases unmatched. This CDR3 comprises 14 residues. The germline V gene has CDR1 KGHSH and CDR2 LQKENI. CDR3 residues: CASSRDSSGNTIYF. The CDR3 DNA reads as TGTGCCAGCTCACGGGACAGCTCTGGAAACACCATATATTTT.